The following is a T cell receptor (beta chain) sequence with its context. Which antigen it targets is not known. Base qualities are not at hand, and no much larger clone is one base apart. The data were taken from a study of OX40 agonist ivuxolimab in advanced cancers. About the study as a whole: Ivuxolimab, which targeted the costimulatory receptor OX40 (CD134), was an agonistic, fully human IgG2 monoclonal antibody. Peripheral TCRbeta sequencing aimed to test whether ivuxolimab altered TCR sequence diversity and caused clonal T-cell expansion. The dose-escalation cohort was approximately 83% male with a mean age of about 54 years, ranging from about 23 to 85. The monotherapy dose-escalation portion (N of about 49 patients) of the phase I ivuxolimab trial is reported in the paper. Patients were allowed to have had prior anti-PD-1, anti-PD-L1 or anti-CTLA-4 therapy, and roughly two fifths of the dose-escalation patients had been treated with checkpoint inhibitors. Of the approximately 54 dose-escalation patients, hepatocellular carcinoma was present in 19, melanoma in around 15, renal cell carcinoma in 9 and head and neck cancer in 9. Intravenous ivuxolimab was administered to patients every 2 weeks at six dose levels: 0.01, 0.1, 0.3, 1.5, 3 and 10 mg/kg. Partial responses occurred in three dose-escalation patients, of whom one had hepatocellular carcinoma and two had cutaneous melanoma.

The CDR3 runs 14 amino acids, cysteine and phenylalanine included. Of the read, only the CDR3 DNA is kept; its 42 bases are in frame from base 1. V drops 2 bases and J drops 0 bases, leaving 6 bases in between. The germline V gene sets CDR1 to SGHRS and CDR2 to YFSETQ. The investigation overall reported the following: Partial responders in the 0.1-3.0 mg/kg groups had among the lowest normalized peripheral clonal expansion, especially among CD8+ T cells. Antigen specificity was not determined for the clonally expanded peripheral T cells. Low levels of normalized T-cell clonal expansion were also seen in some patients who did not respond. After ivuxolimab, expanded clones were on average more numerous among CD8+ T cells than among CD4+ T cells. At doses of 0.1 to 3.0 mg/kg, clonal expansion of both CD4+ and CD8+ blood T cells was observed from baseline to week 6.

For sequencing of the TCRbeta CDR3 region, genomic DNA was extracted from the sorted cells. TCRbeta CDR3 regions were sequenced using the immunoSEQ Assay. The immuneACCESS repertoire file appears here via TCRdb, limited to in-frame rearrangements. These files lack a portion of the clones; in checked studies, under half of the deficit traces to unresolved V genes, and the cause of the others is not known. Present in this sample are more than 65,000 clones, about 85% of which were seen just once. The ten largest clones capture 15% to 20% of the sample. The trial excluded patients who had a history of autoimmune disease or who were on systemic immunosuppression. Peripheral blood for TCR sequencing was drawn from every dose cohort at baseline, at cycle 4 day 1 and at cycle 7 day 1. The samples were drawn from a first-in-human, open-label, multicenter phase I dose-escalation trial of ivuxolimab. Adults with locally advanced or metastatic melanoma, renal cell carcinoma, hepatocellular carcinoma or head and neck squamous cell carcinoma were enrolled in the trial. Before TCR sequencing, CD4+ T cells and CD8+ T cells from peripheral blood were sorted into separate populations.

This sample comprised CD4+ or CD8+ T cells sorted from blood, obtained in a trial of the OX40 agonist ivuxolimab. The rearranged segments are TRBV5-1 and TRBJ1-3; the D gene assignment is ambiguous. This TCR derives from an adult with an advanced solid tumor such as melanoma, head and neck, liver or kidney cancer. The DNA sequence follows: TGCGCCAGCAGCTTCTCGAACTCTGGAAACACCATATATTTT. This translates into CASSFSNSGNTIYF.